This T cell receptor beta chain was retrieved from a study of blood T cell repertoires in COVID-19. Study in general: Sites in the United States, Italy and Spain provided acute and convalescent COVID-19 samples. Sources were T cells, B-cell-depleted T cells, or PBMCs; the material itself was cDNA or gDNA.

Per the authors' pipeline: It was from reference gene primer amplification that nucleated cell counts were estimated. The method was immunoSEQ multiplex PCR; TCRdb's version includes in-frame clones alone and lacks a portion of them. For V, J and clone size, that table is used; D and trimming come from the DNA. The sample lists about 49,000 clones, 84% occurring once. The sequence came from a man aged 45 to 65 with acute or convalescent COVID-19. The source material was peripheral blood.

In nucleotides, the CDR3 is TGTGCCAGTAGTCTGGGACTAGCGGCCTACAATGAGCAGTTCTTC. Translated: CASSLGLAAYNEQFF. This chain links TRBV19 with TRBJ2-1; 11 bases match TRBD2. The CDR3 length is 15 residues. Germline loops: CDR1 LNHDA, CDR2 SQIVND (reference sequence). V dropped 5 bases and J dropped 2; count of bases not matched to a gene: 2.